This T cell receptor beta chain was identified during a study of human thymus T cells. The study, taken as a whole, reports: Thymic repertoires overlap heavily among unrelated individuals, related research has reported. Thymic and blood repertoires appeared to show biased V and J gene usage.

A note on this clone: The antigen is unknown.

The germline V gene has CDR1 SNHLY and CDR2 FYNNEI. V lost 5 bases and J lost 1, with 14 bases in between. The CDR3 is made up of 15 amino acids. Resected material from corrective heart surgery provided the thymus tissue analysed. Generated by immunoSEQ multiplex PCR, the TCRdb table keeps only in-frame clones and is missing some. The table lists some 120,000 clones, about 93% of them singletons, with more than 0.02% in the top ten. This TCR was sampled from a boy less than two years old with a congenital heart defect but otherwise immunologically healthy. The sample was thymus tissue. The chain employs TRBV2 and TRBJ1-1; maybe TRBD1 (5 bases). In DNA, the CDR3 is TGTGCCAGCAGTTCGGCAGACAGACGGAACACTGAAGCTTTCTTT. Its protein product is CASSSADRRNTEAFF. Full variable domain (remainder filled in from reference TRBV2 and TRBJ1-1): EPEVTQTPSHQVTQMGQEVILRCVPISNHLYFYWYRQILGQKVEFLVSFYNNEISEKSEIFDDQFSVERPDGSNFTLKIRSTKLEDSAMYFCASSSADRRNTEAFFGQGTRLTVV.